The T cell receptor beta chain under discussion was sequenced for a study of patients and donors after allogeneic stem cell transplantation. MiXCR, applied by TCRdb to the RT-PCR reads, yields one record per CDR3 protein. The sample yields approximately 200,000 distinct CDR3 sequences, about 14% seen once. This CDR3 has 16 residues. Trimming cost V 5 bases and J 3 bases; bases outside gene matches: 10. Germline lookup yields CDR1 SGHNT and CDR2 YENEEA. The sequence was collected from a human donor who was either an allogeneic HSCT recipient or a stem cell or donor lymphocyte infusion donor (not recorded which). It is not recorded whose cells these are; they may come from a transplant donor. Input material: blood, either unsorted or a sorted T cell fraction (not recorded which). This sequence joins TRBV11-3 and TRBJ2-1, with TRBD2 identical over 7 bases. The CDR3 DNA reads TGTGCCAGCAGCCCTCCGGGACTAAAAAACTACAATGAGCAGTTCTTC. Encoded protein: CASSPPGLKNYNEQFF.